The rows below give T cell receptor beta chains drawn from one sample of a study of blood T cell repertoires in COVID-19. Sequencing was performed with immunoSEQ multiplex PCR; in TCRdb, only in-frame clones are kept and a portion is missing. The table shows 260,000 or so clones, with roughly 90% occurring only once. Sequenced sample: peripheral blood. These receptors originate from a man aged 18 to 29 with active or convalescent COVID-19. The CDR3 runs from the conserved cysteine through the conserved F or W. The D gene is left open where the match is weak. Some rows have no size entry. The others give once, few or many, or a class for an expanded clone.

clone size	J gene	D gene	V gene	CDR3 DNA	CDR3 protein
-	TRBJ2-3	TRBD2	TRBV15	TGTGCCACCAGCAGAAGACTAGCGGGGGACACAGATACGCAGTATTTT	CATSRRLAGDTDTQYF
-	TRBJ1-4	TRBD1	TRBV5-6	TGTGCCAGCAGCTGGGGGGACAGCGCCGGAAAACTGTTTTTT	CASSWGDSAGKLFF
-	TRBJ2-7	TRBD1	TRBV7-8	TGTGCCAGCAGCTTAGTAGGGGGCGGATCCTACGAGCAGTACTTC	CASSLVGGGSYEQYF
-	TRBJ1-2	-	TRBV5-1	TGCGCCAGCAGCTTGGAGCCAGGGGCGGCCTATGGCTACACCTTC	CASSLEPGAAYGYTF
once	TRBJ2-1	TRBD1	TRBV5-1	TGCGCCAGCAGCTTGGTCCCTGGGACAGGGGTATACAATGAGCAGTTCTTC	CASSLVPGTGVYNEQFF
-	TRBJ2-7	-	TRBV6-6	TGTGCCAGCAGTCATAAATACGAGCAGTACTTC	CASSHKYEQYF
-	TRBJ1-1	TRBD1	TRBV18	TGTGCCAGCTCACCCCTACAGGGGGACTTGGGTGAAGCTTTCTTT	CASSPLQGDLGEAFF
-	TRBJ2-1	TRBD2	TRBV9	TGTGCCAGCAGCCGTCAGACTAGCGGGGGATTCCACAATGAGCAGTTCTTC	CASSRQTSGGFHNEQFF
-	TRBJ2-2	TRBD2	TRBV7-2	TGTGCCAGCAGCTTTGTAGCGGGGAACACCGGGGAGCTGTTTTTT	CASSFVAGNTGELFF
-	TRBJ1-6	-	TRBV27	TGTGCCAGCAGCTTCAGGGGCGGGAATTCACCCCTCCACTTT	CASSFRGGNSPLHF
-	TRBJ2-5	-	TRBV19	TGTGCCAGTAGTGTACGTCCCCAGGGCCGGGAGACCCAGTACTTC	CASSVRPQGRETQYF
-	TRBJ1-2	TRBD1	TRBV10-3	TGTGCCATCAGTGACCGGGACAGGGGTTATGGCTACACCTTC	CAISDRDRGYGYTF
-	TRBJ2-4	-	TRBV27	TGTGCCAGCAGTTTAAGGACACTAAACATTCAGTACTTC	CASSLRTLNIQYF
-	TRBJ2-1	TRBD2	TRBV7-7	TGTGCCAGCAGCTTACTCGCGGGGGGGCTCTCCTACAATGAGCAGTTCTTC	CASSLLAGGLSYNEQFF
-	TRBJ1-4	-	TRBV9	TGTGCCAGCAGCCTCACCACGGGAGGAGGCCAGCTAGGGGAAAAACTGTTTTTT	CASSLTTGGGQLGEKLFF
-	TRBJ2-3	-	TRBV21-1	TGTGCCAGCAGCAAGTCGTCTCCGGGACAGGGGGGGGGATCGGATACGCAGTATTTT	CASSKSSPGQGGGSDTQYF
-	TRBJ1-5	TRBD1	TRBV7-9	TGTGCCAGCAGCTTAACAGGGGGTAACAATCAGCCCCAGCATTTT	CASSLTGGNNQPQHF
-	TRBJ2-7	TRBD1	TRBV13	TGTGCCAGCAGCCGACAGGGGATCAACGAGCAGTACTTC	CASSRQGINEQYF
-	TRBJ1-2	-	TRBV2	TGCGGAGAGCGAGGGCGGCTTAACTATGGCTACACCTTC	CGERGRLNYGYTF
once	TRBJ1-1	-	TRBV15	TGTGCCACCAGCAGAGATGTTCCAGGGAACACTGAAGCTTTCTTT	CATSRDVPGNTEAFF
-	TRBJ1-6	-	TRBV7-2	TGTGCCAGCAGAGGAGATCCTTTTCTAAATTCACCCCTCCACTTT	CASRGDPFLNSPLHF
-	TRBJ1-2	-	TRBV7-8	TGTGCCAGCAGCTTAGCGCCAGGGGCTAACTATGGCTACACCTTC	CASSLAPGANYGYTF
-	TRBJ2-1	TRBD1	TRBV5-1	TGCGCCAGCAGCTCTGACAGGGGGCTGAATGAGCAGTTCTTC	CASSSDRGLNEQFF
-	TRBJ1-2	-	TRBV12-3/TRBV12-4	TGTGCCAGCACCCTTGTTAGCCTGCATGGCTACACCTTC	CASTLVSLHGYTF
-	TRBJ1-1	-	TRBV14	TGTGCCAGCAGCCAAGATCGGGGAGGGGGATATATGAACACTGAAGCTTTCTTT	CASSQDRGGGYMNTEAFF
-	TRBJ2-7	TRBD1	TRBV10-2	TGCGCCAGCAGTGAGTCGAGGAGCAGGGGGAAGCCCGAGCAGTACTTC	CASSESRSRGKPEQYF
-	TRBJ2-7	-	TRBV11-2	TGTGCCAGCAGCCCTCCGACACGAACCTACGAGCAGTACTTC	CASSPPTRTYEQYF
-	TRBJ1-5	-	TRBV4-1	TGCGCCAGCAGCCAAGAGGCCGCTCAGCCCCAGCATTTT	CASSQEAAQPQHF
-	TRBJ1-5	-	TRBV6-5	TGTGCCAGCAACGAGGACAGCTTCAATCAGCCCCAGCATTTT	CASNEDSFNQPQHF
-	TRBJ1-4	-	TRBV29-1	TGCAGCGTCGGAGAAGGCATGGGTCGTGAAAAACTGTTTTTT	CSVGEGMGREKLFF
-	TRBJ2-7	-	TRBV6-1	TGTGCCAGCAGTGAAACGGTCCAGGGAAAAAAGTACTTC	CASSETVQGKKYF
-	TRBJ1-5	-	TRBV27	TGTGCCAGCAGCCCCTACGGGGTCAATCAGCCCCAGCATTTT	CASSPYGVNQPQHF
-	TRBJ1-4	TRBD1	TRBV5-6	TGTGCCAGCAGGATGAGGGACAGGGGGGAAAAACTGTTTTTT	CASRMRDRGEKLFF